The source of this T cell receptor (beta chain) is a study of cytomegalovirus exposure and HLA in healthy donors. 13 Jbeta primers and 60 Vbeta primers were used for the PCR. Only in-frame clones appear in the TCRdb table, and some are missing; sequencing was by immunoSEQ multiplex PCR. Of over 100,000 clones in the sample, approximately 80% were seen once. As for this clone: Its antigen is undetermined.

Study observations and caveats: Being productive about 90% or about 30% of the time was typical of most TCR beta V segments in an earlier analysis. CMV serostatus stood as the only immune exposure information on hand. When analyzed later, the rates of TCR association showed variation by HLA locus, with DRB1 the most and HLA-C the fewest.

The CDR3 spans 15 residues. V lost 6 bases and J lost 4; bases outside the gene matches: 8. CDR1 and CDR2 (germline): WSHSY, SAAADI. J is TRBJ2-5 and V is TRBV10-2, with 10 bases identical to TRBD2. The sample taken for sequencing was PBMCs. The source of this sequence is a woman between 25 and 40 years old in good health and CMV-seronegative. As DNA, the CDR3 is TGCGCCAGCAGCACTAGCGGGATCGCAGGAGAGACCCAGTACTTC. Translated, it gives CASSTSGIAGETQYF.